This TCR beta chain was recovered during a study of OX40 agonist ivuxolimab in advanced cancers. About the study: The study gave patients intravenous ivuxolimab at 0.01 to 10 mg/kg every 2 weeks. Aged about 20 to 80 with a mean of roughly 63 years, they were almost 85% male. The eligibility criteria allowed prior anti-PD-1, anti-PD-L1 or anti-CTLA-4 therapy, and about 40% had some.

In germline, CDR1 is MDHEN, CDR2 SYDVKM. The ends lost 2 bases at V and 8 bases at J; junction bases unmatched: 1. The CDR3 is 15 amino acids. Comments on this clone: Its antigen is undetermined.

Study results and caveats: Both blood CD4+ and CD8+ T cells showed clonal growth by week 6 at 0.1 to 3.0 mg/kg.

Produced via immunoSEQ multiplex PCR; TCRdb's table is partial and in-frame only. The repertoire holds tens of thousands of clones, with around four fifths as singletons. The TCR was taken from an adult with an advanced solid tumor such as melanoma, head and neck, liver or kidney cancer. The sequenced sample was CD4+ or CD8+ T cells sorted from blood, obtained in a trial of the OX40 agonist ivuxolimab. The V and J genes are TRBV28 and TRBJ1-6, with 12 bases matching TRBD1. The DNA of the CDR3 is TGTGCCAGCAGTTTAGGGACAGGGGGCTATTCACCCCTCCACTTT. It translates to CASSLGTGGYSPLHF.